These 20 T cell receptor beta chains were all obtained from the same sample, sequenced in a study of blood T cell repertoires in COVID-19. Clones were read by immunoSEQ multiplex PCR, and TCRdb kept only the in-frame ones, dropping some. The data contain fewer than 200,000 clones, 60% to 80% of them singletons. Sample: peripheral blood. These TCRs come from a man in his sixties or seventies with acute or convalescent COVID-19.

This rearrangement joins TRBV30 to TRBJ2-1; D ambiguous. In germline, CDR1 is GTSNPN, CDR2 SVGIG (reference sequence). V was shortened by 2 bases and J by 3 bases, with 11 bases between the two germline ends. CDR3 length: 14 amino acids. This CDR3 is CAWSPSTHYNEQFF. The CDR3 DNA sequence: TGTGCCTGGAGTCCCTCGACTCACTACAATGAGCAGTTCTTC.

The chain is built from TRBV6-4 and TRBJ1-2; D is undetermined. CDR3 size: 13 residues. The V and J ends lost 5 bases and 5 bases respectively, with 12 bases between them. Germline CDR1 reads MRHNA; CDR2 reads SNTAGT. The chain's CDR3 is CASSKVPGYGYTF. The CDR3 nucleotides read TGTGCCAGCAGTAAAGTCCCCGGGTATGGCTACACCTTC.

This clone was counted only a few times. The CDR3 spells CASSYLQSRNTEAFF. The CDR3 nucleotides are TGTGCCAGCAGTTACCTACAGAGCCGGAACACTGAAGCTTTCTTT. The V and J genes are TRBV6-5 and TRBJ1-1, with D unresolved. The V gene lost 2 bases and the J gene lost 1 base, with 11 bases spanning the gap. The germline CDR1 and CDR2 sequences are MNHEY and SVGAGI. The CDR3 totals 15 residues.

The gene calls are TRBV4-2 and TRBJ1-6; 9 bases are shared with TRBD1. CDR1 and CDR2 (germline): LGHNA, YNFKEQ. This CDR3 comprises 16 residues. Losses at the gene ends were 1 base for V and 6 bases for J; bases not matched to a gene: 4. CDR3 protein: CASSQGVDRGNSPLHF. CDR3 DNA sequence: TGTGCCAGCAGCCAAGGGGTGGACAGGGGTAATTCACCCCTCCACTTT.

This chain uses TRBV12-5 with TRBJ2-7, with D uncertain. Germline-derived CDR1 and CDR2 are LGHNT and FRNRAP. CDR3 length equals 13 residues. Trimming removed 1 base at V and 0 bases at J, with 4 bases between. The chain's CDR3 is CASGLGHSYEQYF. The DNA for the CDR3 is TGTGCTAGTGGTTTGGGACACTCCTACGAGCAGTACTTC.

This sequence joins TRBV6-5 and TRBJ1-1; weak D call: TRBD1 (5 bases). CDR1 is MNHEY, CDR2 SVGAGI, per germline. The CDR3 consists of 14 residues. V was shortened by 2 bases and J by 1 base, with 8 bases between the two germline ends. The CDR3 DNA reads TGTGCCAGCAGTTACGGCAGGGAGAACACTGAAGCTTTCTTT. This translates into CASSYGRENTEAFF.

V gene TRBV7-2 combines with J gene TRBJ2-7; 9 bases agree with TRBD2. CDR3 size: 15 residues. Germline V lookup: CDR1 SGHTA, CDR2 FQGNSA. Trimming cost V 10 bases and J 4 bases; bases outside gene matches: 14. Here the CDR3 DNA reads TGTGCCACCGCAACAAGCGGGGGGATAGGGTACGAGCAGTACTTC. Translating gives CATATSGGIGYEQYF. Variable domain in full (rest from reference TRBV7-2 and TRBJ2-7): GAGVSQSPSNKVTEKGKDVELRCDPISGHTALYWYRQSLGQGLEFLIYFQGNSAPDKSGLPSDRFSAERTGGSVSTLTIQRTQQEDSAVYLCATATSGGIGYEQYFGPGTRLTVT.

The J gene is TRBJ2-5, the V gene TRBV6-5; TRBD2 agrees at 7 bases. This CDR3 contains 14 residues. V lost 2 bases and J lost 3; bases outside the gene matches: 3. The V gene's germline CDR1 is MNHEY and CDR2 SVGAGI. CDR3 sequence: CASSYASGEETQYF. CDR3 coding DNA: TGTGCCAGCAGTTACGCAAGCGGGGAAGAGACCCAGTACTTC.

The chain is built from TRBV6-4 and TRBJ2-1; no reliable D call. The V and J ends lost 5 bases and 6 bases respectively, with 20 bases between them. Germline-derived CDR1 and CDR2 are MRHNA and SNTAGT. The CDR3 is 16 residues long. The CDR3 here is CASSPMAAAPRNEQFF. CDR3 sequence (DNA): TGTGCCAGCAGTCCCATGGCCGCCGCTCCCCGCAATGAGCAGTTCTTC.

The chain uses TRBV27 and TRBJ2-1, with D perhaps matching TRBD2 (6 bases). V was cut by 6 bases and J by 8 bases, with 20 bases left in between. Germline CDR1 and CDR2: MNHEY and SMNVEV (reference sequence). The CDR3 has 15 residues. The CDR3: CASSSMEAGGDEQFF. The CDR3 DNA follows: TGTGCCAGCAGCTCCATGGAGGCCGGGGGTGATGAGCAGTTCTTC.

CDR3 sequence reads: CASSLGDNGYEQYF. CDR3 DNA: TGTGCCAGCAGCTTAGGGGACAACGGCTACGAGCAGTACTTC. The chain couples TRBV7-2 to TRBJ2-7; TRBD1 is a possible D gene (6 bases). Between the trimmed V and J ends, which lost 1 base and 3 bases, there was a span of 10 bases. Germline V CDR1 and CDR2: SGHTA, FQGNSA. The CDR3 contains 14 residues.

The chain combines TRBV6-4 with TRBJ2-7; D not resolved. Trimming left V 8 bases short and J 3 bases short, with 20 bases between. The CDR3 totals 15 residues. CDR1 and CDR2 (germline): MRHNA, SNTAGT. CDR3 DNA sequence: TGTGCCAGCCCCGGTCGGGTTCCAGAACTCTACGAGCAGTACTTC. Its translation: CASPGRVPELYEQYF.

The chain is built from TRBV12-3 or TRBV12-4 and TRBJ2-7, with a weak D call TRBD1 (5 bases). The V and J ends lost 5 bases and 7 bases respectively, with 12 bases between them. This CDR3 is built from 12 residues. This CDR3 reads CASSKTATEQYF. In DNA, the CDR3 is TGTGCCAGCAGTAAGACAGCAACAGAGCAGTACTTC.

The chain combines TRBV7-9 with TRBJ1-2; the D gene is possibly TRBD1 (5 bases). The CDR3 runs 13 residues. Germline V gene data show CDR1 as SEHNR and CDR2 as FQNEAQ (reference sequence). V was clipped by 5 bases and J by 8 bases, with 15 bases between them. The CDR3 bases are TGTGCCAGCAGCCGGGTTGCAGGGCACGGCTACACCTTC. Its protein is CASSRVAGHGYTF. The full variable domain, with the rest looked up from reference TRBV7-9 and TRBJ1-2, is DTGVSQNPRHKITKRGQNVTFRCDPISEHNRLYWYRQTLGQGPEFLTYFQNEAQLEKSRLLSDRFSAERPKGSFSTLEIQRTEQGDSAMYLCASSRVAGHGYTFGSGTRLTVV.

The chain employs TRBV5-4 and TRBJ1-1; D is ambiguous. Trimming removed 0 bases at V and 1 base at J, with 4 bases between. CDR1 is SGHNT, CDR2 YYREEE, per germline (reference sequence). The CDR3 consists of 13 residues. The CDR3 DNA reads as TGTGCCAGCAGCTTGGATCAGAACACTGAAGCTTTCTTT. It translates to CASSLDQNTEAFF.

The chain combines TRBV19 with TRBJ1-1; 7 bases fit TRBD1. V trimming: 10 bases; J trimming: 6 bases; junction bases outside the gene matches: 5. The CDR3 spans 11 residues. Germline V gene data show CDR1 as LNHDA and CDR2 as SQIVND (reference sequence). CDR3 sequence: CATHRGAEAFF. The CDR3 bases are TGTGCCACACACAGGGGCGCTGAAGCTTTCTTT.

The chain uses TRBV7-9 and TRBJ1-5; 7 bases are shared with TRBD1. This CDR3 has 14 amino acids. Trimming removed 7 bases from V and 1 base from J; junction bases left unmatched: 4. Germline V lookup: CDR1 SEHNR, CDR2 FQNEAQ (reference sequence). DNA for the CDR3: TGTGCCAGCACCCTACAGGGGAGCAATCAGCCCCAGCATTTT. Encoded protein: CASTLQGSNQPQHF.

The chain couples TRBV11-3 to TRBJ2-2, with D perhaps matching TRBD1 (5 bases). The length of the CDR3 is 13 residues. V was trimmed by 2 bases and J by 6 bases, leaving 7 bases between them. Germline loops: CDR1 SGHNT, CDR2 YENEEA. CDR3: CASSLQGSGELFF. The CDR3 DNA reads as TGTGCCAGCAGCTTACAGGGATCCGGGGAGCTGTTTTTT.

V is TRBV30 and J is TRBJ1-2; D uncertain. CDR1 is GTSNPN, CDR2 SVGIG, per germline (reference sequence). V dropped 0 bases and J dropped 8 bases, with 13 bases sitting between them. The CDR3 sequence is 13 residues long. In DNA form, the CDR3 reads TGTGCCTGGAGTGTAACGGGTCGCGGAGGCTACACCTTC. Its protein product is CAWSVTGRGGYTF.

V usage is TRBV9 and J usage is TRBJ2-3; tentatively, D is TRBD2 (6 bases). The CDR3 sequence is 17 residues long. V dropped 0 bases and J dropped 3 bases, with 17 bases sitting between them. Per the germline V gene, CDR1 is SGDLS and CDR2 is YYNGEE. The CDR3 is CASSVDGGDSRTDTQYF. In nucleotides, the CDR3 is TGTGCCAGCAGCGTAGACGGCGGGGACTCTCGGACAGATACGCAGTATTTT.